This is a list of T cell receptor beta chains from one sample in a study of cytomegalovirus exposure and HLA in healthy donors. TCRdb keeps only in-frame clones here, not all; method: immunoSEQ multiplex PCR. Its table records around 140,000 clones. The sample consisted of PBMCs. These receptors all come from a male donor in good health and CMV-seronegative. Each CDR3 is given with its conserved first and last residue. The D gene is left open where the match is weak.

TRBJ2-7,TRBV5-1,NA,TGCGCCAGCAGCTTGGACCGCTTGGGGAGCTCCTACGAGCAGTACTTC,CASSLDRLGSSYEQYF
TRBJ1-2,TRBV18,TRBD1,TGTGCCAGCTCACCAGTGACAGGGGGCGACTATGGCTACACCTTC,CASSPVTGGDYGYTF
TRBJ1-5,TRBV19,TRBD1,TGTGCCAGTAGTACCGAAGACAGGGGTAATCAGCCCCAGCATTTT,CASSTEDRGNQPQHF
TRBJ1-1,TRBV6-6,NA,TGTGCCAGCAGTTACTCTACAGGCCTAAATGAAGCTTTCTTT,CASSYSTGLNEAFF
TRBJ1-2,TRBV5-1,NA,TGCGCCAGCAGCTTGGTTGAACAGGCTGGCTACACCTTC,CASSLVEQAGYTF
TRBJ1-6,TRBV7-9,TRBD1,TGTGCCAGCAGCCCGACAGGGTTTGGGTCACCCCTCCACTTT,CASSPTGFGSPLHF
TRBJ2-7,TRBV7-6,NA,TGTGCCAGCAGACCTAGTGGGGCAGCCTACGAGCAGTACTTC,CASRPSGAAYEQYF
TRBJ1-2,TRBV29-1,TRBD1,TGCAGCGTTATTGACAGGGGGAAGAAAGGGGCTGGCTACACCTTC,CSVIDRGKKGAGYTF
TRBJ1-2,TRBV9,NA,TGTGCCAGCAGCCCGGGGACAAGGAACTATGGCTACACCTTC,CASSPGTRNYGYTF
TRBJ2-1,TRBV27,NA,TGTGCCAGCAGTTTGGGCGGGACCCCGAGGGATGAGCAGTTCTTC,CASSLGGTPRDEQFF
TRBJ1-6,TRBV27,NA,TGTGCCAGCAGCTCCAGGATTATAAGGCCACCCCTCCACTTT,CASSSRIIRPPLHF
TRBJ1-1,TRBV7-3,NA,TGTGCCAGCAGCTTAATAAACGGGCCAGGGCCTGAAGCTTTCTTT,CASSLINGPGPEAFF
TRBJ1-2,TRBV6-5,TRBD1,TGTGCCAGCTCCCCGGGAGGGGGCAGGGGTGGCTACACCTTC,CASSPGGGRGGYTF
TRBJ1-6,TRBV29-1,NA,TGCAGCGTTGAGGAGACCGCTTCTTCACCCCTCCACTTT,CSVEETASSPLHF
TRBJ1-5,TRBV29-1,NA,TGCAGCGTTGCAGGGGTTGGCAATCAGCCCCAGCATTTT,CSVAGVGNQPQHF
TRBJ2-7,TRBV2,TRBD2,TGTGCCAGCGGGGGGGATTTTGAGGAGCAGTACTTC,CASGGDFEEQYF
TRBJ1-5,TRBV19,TRBD1,TGTGCCAGTAGTATCTGGACAGGGAAAGGTCAGCCCCAGCATTTT,CASSIWTGKGQPQHF
TRBJ1-3,TRBV6-1,TRBD1,TGTGCCACCCCGGGACAGGGCTCCTCTGGAAACACCATATATTTT,CATPGQGSSGNTIYF
TRBJ2-7,TRBV28,NA,TGTGCCAGCAGTCAGAGCCAAAAAGGACAGAACTACGAGCAGTACTTC,CASSQSQKGQNYEQYF
TRBJ2-2,TRBV7-9,TRBD1,TGTGCCAGCAGCTTAGTGGGACAGGGTAACACCGGGGAGCTGTTTTTT,CASSLVGQGNTGELFF
TRBJ2-3,TRBV6-1,TRBD2,TGTGCCAGCAGTGAATTCCCAGCGACTAGCGTGACAGATACGCAGTATTTT,CASSEFPATSVTDTQYF
TRBJ2-2,TRBV29-1,NA,TGCAGCGTGATCCGGGACATGACCGGGGAGCTGTTTTTT,CSVIRDMTGELFF